Listed below are T cell receptor beta chains from one sample, sequenced in a study of cytomegalovirus exposure and HLA in healthy donors. Clones were sequenced by immunoSEQ multiplex PCR, and TCRdb holds only the in-frame ones, with some missing. The sample has about 150,000 clones; roughly 91% are singletons. The sequenced material came from PBMCs. These receptors were collected from a woman between 18 and 29 years old in good health and CMV-seropositive. CDR3s include the opening cysteine and the closing phenylalanine or tryptophan. The D gene is left open where the match is weak. Some rows have no size entry. The others give once, few or many, or a class for an expanded clone.

clone_size d_call j_call cdr3_length v_call cdr3_nt cdr3_aa
. . TRBJ2-6 15 TRBV19 TGTGCCAGTAGTTCCAGGGTAGATCCAGAGTACGTCCTGACTTTC CASSSRVDPEYVLTF
once . TRBJ2-7 14 TRBV4-3 TGCGCCAGCAGCCAAGAGCAGGGGACCTACGAGCAGTACTTC CASSQEQGTYEQYF
. . TRBJ1-1 16 TRBV19 TGTGCCAGTAGTAAAAGGGGGGGCCCCATGAACACTGAAGCTTTCTTT CASSKRGGPMNTEAFF
once TRBD2 TRBJ2-4 16 TRBV27 TGTGCCAGCAGGGACCTAGCGGGACTAGCCAAAAACATTCAGTACTTC CASRDLAGLAKNIQYF
once . TRBJ2-1 11 TRBV6-6 TGTGCCAGCAGTAGAGGGAATGAGCAGTTCTTC CASSRGNEQFF
few TRBD2 TRBJ2-7 15 TRBV5-1 TGCGCCAGCAGCTTGGTCCAGCGGGAGAGGTACGAGCAGTACTTC CASSLVQRERYEQYF
. . TRBJ2-3 14 TRBV2 TGTGCCAGCAAATCGAGACTAAGCACAGATACGCAGTATTTT CASKSRLSTDTQYF
. . TRBJ2-1 17 TRBV14 TGTGCCAGCAGCCAAGAGTCCGGAGCTCTCTCCTACAATGAGCAGTTCTTC CASSQESGALSYNEQFF
. . TRBJ1-1 15 TRBV6-5 TGTGCCAGCACCCTTAGCGGCACACTGAACACTGAAGCTTTCTTT CASTLSGTLNTEAFF
. . TRBJ1-2 15 TRBV5-5 TGTGCCAGCAGCTTGGTAACAGGTACTGGCTATGGCTACACCTTC CASSLVTGTGYGYTF
. TRBD2 TRBJ2-1 16 TRBV30 TGTGCCTGGAGTGTTGGTAGCGGGAGCTCCTACAATGAGCAGTTCTTC CAWSVGSGSSYNEQFF
. . TRBJ1-5 14 TRBV12-5 TGTGCTAGTGGCCTAGCCGGGAGCAATCAGCCCCAGCATTTT CASGLAGSNQPQHF
. . TRBJ1-1 13 TRBV6-4 TGTGCCAGCAGTATACAGGAGAACACTGAAGCTTTCTTT CASSIQENTEAFF
. TRBD2 TRBJ2-1 16 TRBV6-1 TGTGCCAGCAGTGACCCGGGACTAGCGGCCTACAATGAGCAGTTCTTC CASSDPGLAAYNEQFF
. TRBD1 TRBJ2-1 15 TRBV9 TGTGCCAGCAGCGTAGGGGCGGGGACAGGGGGCGAGCAGTTCTTC CASSVGAGTGGEQFF
. TRBD2 TRBJ2-2 15 TRBV5-4 TGTGCCAGCAGCTCGTACGACTGGGGGGGCGGGGAGCTGTTTTTT CASSSYDWGGGELFF
. TRBD2 TRBJ2-5 14 TRBV11-2 TGTGCCAGCAGCCGGACTAGCGGGACGGAGACCCAGTACTTC CASSRTSGTETQYF
. . TRBJ1-4 16 TRBV15 TGTGCCACCAGCAGAGACCGGGGGAGGGGTAATGAAAAACTGTTTTTT CATSRDRGRGNEKLFF
. TRBD1 TRBJ1-2 16 TRBV7-2 TGTGCCAGCAGCTCCAGACAGGGGGCGCTCGGCTATGGCTACACCTTC CASSSRQGALGYGYTF
. . TRBJ2-7 14 TRBV7-2 TGTGCCAGCAGCCCGACTGGGAGCTCCTACGAGCAGTACTTC CASSPTGSSYEQYF
. . TRBJ2-5 13 TRBV6-1 TGTGCCAGCAGGAGGACAAACCAAGAGACCCAGTACTTC CASRRTNQETQYF
once TRBD1 TRBJ2-1 15 TRBV5-1 TGCGCCAGCAGCGTCCGGGACAGATCCTACAATGAGCAGTTCTTC CASSVRDRSYNEQFF
. . TRBJ2-7 13 TRBV14 TGTGCCAGCAGCCAAGTCTTCCCCTATGAGCAGTACTTC CASSQVFPYEQYF